The 26 T cell receptor beta chains in this list originate from one sample, sequenced in a study of shared clonotypes between healthy human individuals. Assay used: immunoSEQ multiplex PCR; TCRdb lists only in-frame clones, some missing. The sample has about 2.4 million clones, over 85% seen once. The sequenced material came from naive CD4+ T cells from PBMCs. Subset described: CD45RA+ positively selected. The receptor source for this set is a man aged 18-30 years in good health. Some clones in this sample may be carry-over from other donors' samples.

This sequence joins TRBV28 and TRBJ2-7; possibly TRBD2 for D (5 bases). The germline V gene encodes CDR1 MDHEN and CDR2 SYDVKM. V was shortened by 10 bases and J by 7 bases, with 11 bases between the two germline ends. The CDR3 is 10 amino acids. For the CDR3, the DNA is TGTGCCACCGGAGGCTTTGAGCAGTACTTC. It specifies CATGGFEQYF.

J is TRBJ1-5 and V is TRBV28; no definite D call. Deletions cut 1 base from V and 1 base from J, with 11 bases between. The CDR3 extends over 16 amino acids. CDR1 and CDR2 (germline): MDHEN, SYDVKM. The CDR3 is CASSLLRVLSNQPQHF. The CDR3 nucleotides are TGTGCCAGCAGTTTATTAAGGGTGTTAAGCAATCAGCCCCAGCATTTT.

The chain is built from TRBV29-1 and TRBJ2-1; 10 bases fit TRBD1. Losses at the gene ends were 1 base for V and 3 bases for J; bases not matched to a gene: 3. The CDR3 runs 15 residues. Germline-derived CDR1 and CDR2 are SQVTM and ANQGSEA. The CDR3 DNA is TGCAGCGTTGAAGGGGACAGGGGTAACTACAATGAGCAGTTCTTC. Protein product: CSVEGDRGNYNEQFF.

V is TRBV2 and J is TRBJ2-7, with D unresolved. Trimming shortened V by 7 bases and J by 3 bases, and 7 bases separated the two germline ends. Germline lookup yields CDR1 SNHLY and CDR2 FYNNEI. There are 11 residues in the CDR3. The CDR3 DNA is TGTGCCAGCACCCAACACTACGAGCAGTACTTC. Translation: CASTQHYEQYF.

V usage is TRBV29-1 and J usage is TRBJ2-5, with D hard to call. The J call is doubtful: the DNA matches TRBJ2-7 better. The CDR3 length is 14 residues. The germline V gene encodes CDR1 SQVTM and CDR2 ANQGSEA. CDR3 nucleotides: TGCAGCGTTGAAGGTATACTCAGTTACTTCGAGCAGTACTTC. As protein: CSVEGILSYFEQYF.

This chain uses TRBV11-3 with TRBJ2-2; D is uncertain. V shed 4 bases and J shed 3 bases, with 9 bases lying between them. This CDR3 contains 14 residues. Germline CDR1 and CDR2: SGHNT and YENEEA. The CDR3 nucleotides read TGTGCCAGCAGCTCTGATAGGGACACCGGGGAGCTGTTTTTT. The encoded protein is CASSSDRDTGELFF.

The J gene is TRBJ2-5, the V gene TRBV29-1; 9 bases are a match to TRBD2. Germline V gene sequence: CDR1 SQVTM, CDR2 ANQGSEA. This CDR3 contains 13 residues. The CDR3 is CSALSGGQETQYF. The CDR3 DNA follows: TGCAGTGCGCTGAGCGGGGGGCAAGAGACCCAGTACTTC.

This sequence joins TRBV4-1 and TRBJ1-2, with D possibly TRBD1 on 6 matching bases. The CDR3 has 15 amino acids. CDR1 is MGHRA and CDR2 is YSYEKL in the germline V gene. The V end was cut by 5 bases, the J end by 1 base, with 14 bases between. In DNA form, the CDR3 reads TGCGCCAGCAGCAATGCGGGACAAGGTAACTATGGCTACACCTTC. Its translation: CASSNAGQGNYGYTF.

The rearrangement uses TRBV25-1 and TRBJ1-2; D ambiguous. The CDR3 contains 14 residues. V was pared by 7 bases and J by 4 bases, with 16 bases between. Germline V gives CDR1 MGHDK, CDR2 SYGVNS. The chain's CDR3 is CASTPTGQTYGYTF. DNA of the CDR3: TGTGCCAGCACTCCGACCGGCCAGACCTATGGCTACACCTTC.

In its sample, this clone was seen a few times. This chain's CDR3 is CASSQDATEAFF. Written as DNA, the CDR3 is TGCGCCAGCAGCCAAGATGCCACAGAAGCTTTCTTT. The chain employs TRBV4-1 and TRBJ1-1; D remains ambiguous. Germline CDR1 reads MGHRA; CDR2 reads YSYEKL. V was trimmed by 0 bases and J by 8 bases, leaving 7 bases between them. CDR3 length: 12 amino acids.

As to this clone: Other DNA sequences in this sample translate to the same CDR3. The rearrangement uses TRBV11-3 and TRBJ2-1; TRBD1 aligns across 9 bases. The CDR3 runs 15 residues. J gave up 4 bases and V 2 bases, and 3 bases lay outside the gene matches. Germline V CDR1 and CDR2: SGHNT, YENEEA. CDR3 bases: TGTGCCAGCAGCTTACGAGGACAGGGGTACAATGAGCAGTTCTTC. Its translation is CASSLRGQGYNEQFF. The whole variable domain, filled in from reference TRBV11-3 and TRBJ2-1, reads EAGVVQSPRYKIIEKKQPVAFWCNPISGHNTLYWYLQNLGQGPELLIRYENEEAVDDSQLPKDRFSAERLKGVDSTLKIQPAELGDSAVYLCASSLRGQGYNEQFFGPGTRLTVL.

The rearrangement uses TRBV4-1 and TRBJ1-4; maybe TRBD1 (6 bases). Germline V gene data show CDR1 as MGHRA and CDR2 as YSYEKL. The CDR3 has 17 residues. The germline V and J ends were trimmed by 5 bases and 0 bases, with 16 bases remaining between them. The CDR3 region has the DNA TGCGCCAGCAGCTTTCGGACAGCAGTCACAACTAATGAAAAACTGTTTTTT. Its translation is CASSFRTAVTTNEKLFF.

The chain is built from TRBV5-1 and TRBJ2-3; D is perhaps TRBD1 (6 bases). This CDR3 region has 15 residues. Trimming pared 2 bases from V and 2 bases from J, leaving 12 bases between. The V gene's germline CDR1 is SGHRS and CDR2 YFSETQ. The CDR3 region is CASSLGTPDTDTQYF. The CDR3 coding sequence is TGCGCCAGCAGCTTAGGGACACCCGACACAGATACGCAGTATTTT.

CDR3 bases: TGTGCCAGCAGTCCCCGGTACGATGGCTACACCTTC. Residues: CASSPRYDGYTF. The V gene is TRBV28, the J gene TRBJ1-2; D is unresolved. This CDR3 comprises 12 residues. Germline assignment: CDR1 MDHEN and CDR2 SYDVKM. V shed 5 bases and J shed 6 bases, with 10 bases lying between them.

This clone was recorded once. The V gene is TRBV6-4, the J gene TRBJ2-7; 7 positions match TRBD2. Germline V gene sequence: CDR1 MRHNA, CDR2 SNTAGT. The CDR3 sequence is 19 residues long. V lost 2 bases and J lost 3; bases outside the gene matches: 19. The CDR3 loop reads CASSDEGGASGYPNYEQYF. CDR3 coding DNA: TGTGCCAGCAGTGACGAAGGAGGGGCTAGCGGTTATCCGAACTACGAGCAGTACTTC.

In its sample, this clone was seen once. The V call is TRBV6-5, the J call TRBJ1-1, with D maybe TRBD1 (5 bases). Trimming pared 6 bases from V and 1 base from J, leaving 9 bases between. The CDR3 is 13 amino acids. Germline CDR1 is MNHEY and CDR2 is SVGAGI. The CDR3 region is CASRGQKNTEAFF. CDR3 nucleotide sequence: TGTGCCAGCAGAGGACAAAAGAACACTGAAGCTTTCTTT.

The J gene is TRBJ2-2, the V gene TRBV14; 11 bases fit TRBD2. Germline V lookup: CDR1 SGHDN, CDR2 FVKESK. CDR3 size: 19 residues. The V and J ends lost 1 base and 1 base, in that order; junction bases with no gene match: 8. CDR3 DNA sequence: TGTGCCAGCAGCCAAGGGGACCTAGCGGGAGGATGGAACACCGGGGAGCTGTTTTTT. It codes for CASSQGDLAGGWNTGELFF.

The J gene is TRBJ2-7, the V gene TRBV29-1; 9 nucleotides align to TRBD2. The V segment lost 4 bases and the J segment 2 bases; nucleotides outside the gene matches: 9. This CDR3 has 15 residues. Germline loops: CDR1 SQVTM, CDR2 ANQGSEA. CDR3 residues: CSVGDSGRGTYEQYF. The CDR3 DNA follows: TGCAGCGTTGGGGATAGCGGGAGAGGAACCTACGAGCAGTACTTC.

The chain employs TRBV11-2 and TRBJ1-2, with D unresolved. Germline V gene sequence: CDR1 SGHAT, CDR2 FQNNGV. V dropped 4 bases and J dropped 5 bases, with 14 bases sitting between them. This CDR3 is 14 amino acids long. The CDR3 region is CASSSIQAIYGYTF. As DNA, the CDR3 is TGTGCCAGCAGCTCCATCCAAGCCATATATGGCTACACCTTC.

The genes are TRBV6-5 and TRBJ1-2, with unresolved D. The ends were cut back, 3 bases at V and 4 bases at J, with 9 bases in the middle. The CDR3 contains 13 residues. Germline V CDR1 and CDR2: MNHEY, SVGAGI. CDR3 sequence reads: CASSYRLPYGYTF. The CDR3 region has the DNA TGTGCCAGCAGTTATCGCCTTCCCTATGGCTACACCTTC.

The table lists this clone with a count of one. This chain connects TRBV28 to TRBJ1-1; 7 nucleotides line up with TRBD1. J was trimmed by 6 bases and V by 1 base; bases with no gene match: 5. The CDR3 extends over 14 amino acids. Germline lookup yields CDR1 MDHEN and CDR2 SYDVKM. CDR3 protein: CASSLSGQPSEAFF. In DNA, the CDR3 is TGTGCCAGCAGTTTATCGGGACAGCCTTCTGAAGCTTTCTTT.

The CDR3 nucleotides read TGTGCCAGCAGCGTAGTCGGTAGTTACACAGATACGCAGTATTTT. It yields the protein CASSVVGSYTDTQYF. The chain employs TRBV9 and TRBJ2-3, with D unclear. The germline V and J ends were trimmed by 0 bases and 2 bases, with 10 bases remaining between them. Germline assignment: CDR1 SGDLS and CDR2 YYNGEE. CDR3 size: 15 residues.

This clone was observed a single time. This chain links TRBV6-1 with TRBJ2-3, with D possibly TRBD2 on 6 matching bases. Per the germline V gene, CDR1 is MNHNS and CDR2 is SASEGT. V was cut by 2 bases and J by 4 bases, with 13 bases left in between. The CDR3 length is 15 residues. The CDR3 sequence is CASSETLLAADTQYF. The CDR3 coding sequence is TGTGCCAGCAGTGAAACATTGTTAGCGGCAGATACGCAGTATTTT.

The chain couples TRBV6-5 to TRBJ1-2; D unclear. Germline CDR1 and CDR2: MNHEY and SVGAGI. The CDR3 runs 14 residues. V lost 0 bases, J lost 6 bases, and 11 bases lay in between. The CDR3 is CASSYSNGLDGYTF. In DNA form, the CDR3 reads TGTGCCAGCAGTTACTCGAATGGGTTAGATGGCTACACCTTC.

V is TRBV5-1 and J is TRBJ2-7, with TRBD2 as a possible D gene (6 bases). The ends were cut back, 4 bases at V and 0 bases at J, with 20 bases in the middle. The CDR3 totals 17 residues. Per germline, CDR1 SGHRS and CDR2 YFSETQ. This chain's CDR3 is CASSPNVEGPSSYEQYF. The CDR3 DNA sequence: TGCGCCAGCAGCCCGAACGTGGAGGGGCCTAGCTCCTACGAGCAGTACTTC. The complete variable domain, with remaining parts taken from reference TRBV5-1 and TRBJ2-7, reads KAGVTQTPRYLIKTRGQQVTLSCSPISGHRSVSWYQQTPGQGLQFLFEYFSETQRNKGNFPGRFSGRQFSNSRSEMNVSTLELGDSALYLCASSPNVEGPSSYEQYFGPGTRLTVT.

The V call is TRBV5-1, the J call TRBJ2-1; possibly TRBD1 or TRBD2 for D (5 bases each). This CDR3 region has 14 residues. V was cut by 4 bases and J by 4 bases, with 12 bases left in between. The germline V gene has CDR1 SGHRS and CDR2 YFSETQ. This CDR3 is CASSLNGAYNEQFF. In nucleotides, the CDR3 is TGCGCCAGCAGCCTCAACGGGGCGTACAATGAGCAGTTCTTC.